The sequence of this T cell receptor beta chain was determined in a study of cytomegalovirus exposure and HLA in healthy donors. Study-level information: HLA-typed donors were the source of tens of millions of unique TCRs, which an early data release held. Overall study results and limits: In a later analysis, a missense DCLRE1C variant was linked to TCR beta V- and J-gene trimming. About 87% or about 30% of the time was how often most TCR beta V segments were productive, according to an earlier analysis. A later analysis reportedly found that, within productive TCRs, an Asian-associated ancestry cluster had fewer N-insertions than the mean observed across the 666 donors.

CDR3 length equals 15 residues. Trimming took 0 bases from V and 8 from J; bases not matched to a gene: 8. From germline, CDR1 is SGHRS and CDR2 YFSETQ. The PCR ran on 60 Vbeta and 13 Jbeta primers. The data were produced by immunoSEQ multiplex PCR, yet TCRdb's version contains in-frame clones alone and is incomplete. The sample has tens of thousands of clones; roughly 66% are singletons. This clone came up a few times. What it recognizes is unknown. Source material: PBMCs. The rearrangement links TRBV5-1 to TRBJ1-2; 9 nucleotides match TRBD1. This receptor was taken from a man in his thirties or forties in good health and CMV-seronegative. The CDR3 sequence is CASSLAMGQGFGYTF. The DNA for the CDR3 is TGCGCCAGCAGCTTGGCGATGGGACAGGGATTCGGCTACACCTTC.